What follows describes a single T cell receptor (beta chain). This entry comes from a study of blood T cell repertoires in COVID-19. Study summary: COVID-19 samples, acute and convalescent, were from the United States, Italy and Spain.

The authors' processing: Amplification from reference gene primers served as the basis for estimated nucleated cell counts. The data were produced by immunoSEQ multiplex PCR, yet TCRdb's version contains in-frame clones alone and is incomplete. V and J calls and clone size follow that table, whereas D and trimming were derived from the DNA. Counted here are around 200,000 clones, 85% occurring once; the ten biggest clones make up around 20%. The ends were cut back, 3 bases at V and 8 bases at J, with 14 bases in the middle. CDR1 DFQATT and CDR2 SNEGSKA come from the germline V gene (reference sequence). The CDR3 runs 14 residues. Adults between roughly 18 and 95 years of age took part from under 25 US areas. Each recovered donor of Cohort 3 presented with two negative PCRs, clearance, or symptom resolution.

The chain carries TRBV20-1 and TRBJ1-6, with D unresolved. The source of this sequence is a man aged 35-49 years who had recovered from COVID-19. The material sequenced was PBMCs or T cells enriched from blood (not recorded which). In DNA form, the CDR3 reads TGCAGTGCTAGTCGGGGAGGAACGGATTCACCCCTCCACTTT. It translates to CSASRGGTDSPLHF.